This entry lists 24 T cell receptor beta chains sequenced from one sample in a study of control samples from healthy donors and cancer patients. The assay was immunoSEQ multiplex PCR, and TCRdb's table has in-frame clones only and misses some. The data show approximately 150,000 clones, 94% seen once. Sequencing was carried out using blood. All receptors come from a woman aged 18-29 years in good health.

Here the CDR3 reads CASSLRVSLYNEQFF. CDR3 bases: TGTGCCAGCAGCTTAAGGGTCAGCCTTTACAATGAGCAGTTCTTC. The chain uses TRBV7-9 and TRBJ2-1; no clear D. This CDR3 spans 15 amino acids. V gave up 2 bases and J gave up 4 bases, with 12 bases separating them. Germline V lookup: CDR1 SEHNR, CDR2 FQNEAQ (reference sequence).

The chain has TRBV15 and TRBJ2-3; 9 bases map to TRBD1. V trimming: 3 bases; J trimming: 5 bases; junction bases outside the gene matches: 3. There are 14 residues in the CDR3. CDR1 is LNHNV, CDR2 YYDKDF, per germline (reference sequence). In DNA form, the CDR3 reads TGTGCCACCAGCAGGGGACAGGGTATAGATACGCAGTATTTT. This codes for CATSRGQGIDTQYF.

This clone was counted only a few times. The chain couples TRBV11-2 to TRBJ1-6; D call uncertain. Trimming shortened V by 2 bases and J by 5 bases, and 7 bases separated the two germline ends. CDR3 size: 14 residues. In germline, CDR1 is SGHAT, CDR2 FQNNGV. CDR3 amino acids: CASSLRVNNSPLHF. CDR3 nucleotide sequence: TGTGCCAGCAGCTTAAGGGTGAATAATTCACCCCTCCACTTT.

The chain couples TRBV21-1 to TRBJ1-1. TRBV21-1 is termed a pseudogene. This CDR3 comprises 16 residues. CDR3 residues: CASSKDPASMNTEAFF. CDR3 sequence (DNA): TGTGCCAGCAGCAAAGATCCAGCAAGTATGAACACTGAAGCTTTCTTT.

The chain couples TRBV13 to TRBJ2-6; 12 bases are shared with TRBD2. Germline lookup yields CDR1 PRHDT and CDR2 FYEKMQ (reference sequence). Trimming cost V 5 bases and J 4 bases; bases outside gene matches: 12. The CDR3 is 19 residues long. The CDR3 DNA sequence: TGTGCCAGCAGCCCGGGGCCGACTAGCGGGAGAACCGGGGCCAACGTCCTGACTTTC. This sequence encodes CASSPGPTSGRTGANVLTF.

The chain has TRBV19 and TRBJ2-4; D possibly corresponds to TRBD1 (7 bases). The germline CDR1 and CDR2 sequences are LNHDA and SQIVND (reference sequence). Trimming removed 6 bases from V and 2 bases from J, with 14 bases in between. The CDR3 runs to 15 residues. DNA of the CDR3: TGTGCCAGTAGCCGGGCGGGACAGACCAAAAACATTCAGTACTTC. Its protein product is CASSRAGQTKNIQYF.

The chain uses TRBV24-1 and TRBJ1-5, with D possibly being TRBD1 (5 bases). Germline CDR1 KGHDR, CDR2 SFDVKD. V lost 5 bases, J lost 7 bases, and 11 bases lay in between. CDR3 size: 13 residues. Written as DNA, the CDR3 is TGTGCCACCAGTGTGGGGGGTGGACAGCCCCAGCATTTT. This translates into CATSVGGGQPQHF.

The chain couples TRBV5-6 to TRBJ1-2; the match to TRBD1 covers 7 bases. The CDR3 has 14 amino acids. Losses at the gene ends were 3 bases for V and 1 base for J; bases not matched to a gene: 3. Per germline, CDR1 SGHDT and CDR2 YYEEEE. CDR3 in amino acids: CASSWGQNNYGYTF. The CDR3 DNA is TGTGCCAGCAGCTGGGGACAGAATAACTATGGCTACACCTTC.

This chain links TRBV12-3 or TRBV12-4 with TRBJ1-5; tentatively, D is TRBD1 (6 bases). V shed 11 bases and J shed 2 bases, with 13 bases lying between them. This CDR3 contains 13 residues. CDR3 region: CAGGADGNQPQHF. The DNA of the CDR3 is TGTGCCGGGGGGGCAGACGGCAATCAGCCCCAGCATTTT.

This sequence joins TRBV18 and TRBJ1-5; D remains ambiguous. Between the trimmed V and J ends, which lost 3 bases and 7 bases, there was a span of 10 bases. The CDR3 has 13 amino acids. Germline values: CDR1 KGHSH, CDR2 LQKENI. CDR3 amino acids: CASSPGSSQPQHF. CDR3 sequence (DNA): TGTGCCAGCTCACCGGGGAGCTCGCAGCCCCAGCATTTT.

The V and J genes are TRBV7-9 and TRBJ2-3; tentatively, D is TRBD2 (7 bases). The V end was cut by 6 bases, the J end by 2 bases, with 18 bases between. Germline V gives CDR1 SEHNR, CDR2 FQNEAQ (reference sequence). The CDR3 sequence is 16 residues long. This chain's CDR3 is CASSPFAGALTDTQYF. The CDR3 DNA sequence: TGTGCCAGCAGTCCCTTCGCGGGGGCGCTCACAGATACGCAGTATTTT.

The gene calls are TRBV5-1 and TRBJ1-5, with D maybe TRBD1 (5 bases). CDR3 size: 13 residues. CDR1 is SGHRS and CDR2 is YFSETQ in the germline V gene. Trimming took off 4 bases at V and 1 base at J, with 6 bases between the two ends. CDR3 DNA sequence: TGCGCCAGCAGCCGGGACAGCAATCAGCCCCAGCATTTT. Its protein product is CASSRDSNQPQHF.

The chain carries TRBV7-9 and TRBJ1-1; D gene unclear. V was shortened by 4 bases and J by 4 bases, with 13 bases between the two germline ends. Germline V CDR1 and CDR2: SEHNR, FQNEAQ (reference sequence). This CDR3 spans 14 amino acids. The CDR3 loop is CASSSEKWPTEAFF. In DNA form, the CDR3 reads TGTGCCAGCAGCTCCGAAAAGTGGCCCACTGAAGCTTTCTTT.

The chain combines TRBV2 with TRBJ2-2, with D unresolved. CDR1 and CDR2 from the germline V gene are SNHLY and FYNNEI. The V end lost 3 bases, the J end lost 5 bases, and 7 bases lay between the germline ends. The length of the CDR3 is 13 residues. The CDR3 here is CASSEQGTGELFF. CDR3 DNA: TGTGCCAGCAGTGAGCAAGGGACCGGGGAGCTGTTTTTT.

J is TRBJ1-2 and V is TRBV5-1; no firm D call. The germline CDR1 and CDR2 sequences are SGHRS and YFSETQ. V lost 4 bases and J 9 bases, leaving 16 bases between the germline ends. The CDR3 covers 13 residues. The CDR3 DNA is TGCGCCAGCAGCCCGGTAGCTTGGGGTCGCTACACCTTC. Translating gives CASSPVAWGRYTF.

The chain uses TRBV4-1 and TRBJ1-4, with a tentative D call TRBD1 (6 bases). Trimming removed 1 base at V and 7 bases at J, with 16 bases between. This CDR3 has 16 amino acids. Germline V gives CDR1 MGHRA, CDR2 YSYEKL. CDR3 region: CASSQGGGQGGEKLFF. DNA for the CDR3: TGCGCCAGCAGCCAAGGAGGGGGGCAGGGAGGTGAAAAACTGTTTTTT.

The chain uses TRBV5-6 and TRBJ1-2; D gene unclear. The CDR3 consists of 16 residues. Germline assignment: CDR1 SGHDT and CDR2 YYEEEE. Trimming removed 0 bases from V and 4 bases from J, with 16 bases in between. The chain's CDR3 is CASSLGTPGTVYGYTF. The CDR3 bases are TGTGCCAGCAGCTTGGGTACCCCGGGCACAGTCTATGGCTACACCTTC.

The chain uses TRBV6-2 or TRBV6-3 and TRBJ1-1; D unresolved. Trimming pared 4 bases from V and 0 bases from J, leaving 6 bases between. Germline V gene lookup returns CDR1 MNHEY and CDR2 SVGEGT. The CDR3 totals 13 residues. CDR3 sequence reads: CASSSQVNTEAFF. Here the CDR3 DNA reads TGTGCCAGCAGTTCTCAGGTGAACACTGAAGCTTTCTTT.

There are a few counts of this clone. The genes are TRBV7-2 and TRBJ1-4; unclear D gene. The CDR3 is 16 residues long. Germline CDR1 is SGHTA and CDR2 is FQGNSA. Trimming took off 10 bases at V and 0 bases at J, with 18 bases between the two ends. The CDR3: CATQSYPGATNEKLFF. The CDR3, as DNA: TGTGCCACCCAGTCTTACCCGGGAGCAACTAATGAAAAACTGTTTTTT.

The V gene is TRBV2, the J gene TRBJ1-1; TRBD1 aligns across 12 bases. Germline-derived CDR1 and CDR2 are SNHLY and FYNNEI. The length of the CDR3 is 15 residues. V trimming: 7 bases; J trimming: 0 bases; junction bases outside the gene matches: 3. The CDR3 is CASIGTGGMNTEAFF. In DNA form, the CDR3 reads TGTGCCAGCATCGGGACAGGGGGCATGAACACTGAAGCTTTCTTT.

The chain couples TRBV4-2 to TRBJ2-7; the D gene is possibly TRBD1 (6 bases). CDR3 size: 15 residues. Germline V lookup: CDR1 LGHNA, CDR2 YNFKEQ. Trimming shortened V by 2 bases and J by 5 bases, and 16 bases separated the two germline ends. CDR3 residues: CASSQLSQGSDEQYF. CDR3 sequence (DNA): TGTGCCAGCAGCCAACTAAGTCAGGGGTCCGACGAGCAGTACTTC.

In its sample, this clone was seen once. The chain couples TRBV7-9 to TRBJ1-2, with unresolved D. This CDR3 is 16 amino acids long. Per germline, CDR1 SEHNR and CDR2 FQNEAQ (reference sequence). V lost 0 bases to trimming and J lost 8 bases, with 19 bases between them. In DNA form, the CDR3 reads TGTGCCAGCAGCTTAGCGGGCGCCTCCACCTCATCAGGCTACACCTTC. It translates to CASSLAGASTSSGYTF.

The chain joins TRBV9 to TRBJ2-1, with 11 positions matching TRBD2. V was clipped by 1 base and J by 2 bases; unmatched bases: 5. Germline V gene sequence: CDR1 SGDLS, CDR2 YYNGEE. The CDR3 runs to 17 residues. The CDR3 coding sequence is TGTGCCAGCAGCGTAAAGGGGACTAGCGGTCCCTACAATGAGCAGTTCTTC. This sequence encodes CASSVKGTSGPYNEQFF. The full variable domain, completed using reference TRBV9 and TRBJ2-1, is DSGVTQTPKHLITATGQRVTLRCSPRSGDLSVYWYQQSLDQGLQFLIQYYNGEERAKGNILERFSAQQFPDLHSELNLSSLELGDSALYFCASSVKGTSGPYNEQFFGPGTRLTVL.

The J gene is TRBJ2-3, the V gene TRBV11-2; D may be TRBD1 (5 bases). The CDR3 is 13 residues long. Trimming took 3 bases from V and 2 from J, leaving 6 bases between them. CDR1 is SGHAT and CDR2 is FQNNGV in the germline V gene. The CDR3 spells CASSLDTTDTQYF. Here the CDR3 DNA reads TGTGCCAGCAGCTTGGACACCACAGATACGCAGTATTTT.